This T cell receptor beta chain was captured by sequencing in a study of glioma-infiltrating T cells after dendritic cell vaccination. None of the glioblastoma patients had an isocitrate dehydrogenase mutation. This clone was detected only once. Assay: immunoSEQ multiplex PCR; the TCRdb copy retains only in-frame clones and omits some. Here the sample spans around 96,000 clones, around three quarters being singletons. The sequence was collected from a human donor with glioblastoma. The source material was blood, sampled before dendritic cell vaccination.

The CDR3 here is CAIRTQGANEQYF. The CDR3 DNA sequence: TGTGCCATCAGAACACAGGGGGCGAACGAGCAGTACTTC. V gene TRBV10-3 combines with J gene TRBJ2-7; the match to TRBD1 covers 9 bases. Germline V gives CDR1 ENHRY, CDR2 SYGVKD. This CDR3 region has 13 residues. J gave up 5 bases and V 6 bases, and 5 bases lay outside the gene matches.